The rows below give T cell receptor beta chains drawn from one sample of a study of cytomegalovirus exposure and HLA in healthy donors. Generated by immunoSEQ multiplex PCR, the TCRdb table keeps only in-frame clones and is missing some. The sample lists around 140,000 clones; roughly four fifths were seen once. Sequenced material: PBMCs. The receptors come from a woman aged 50 to 60 in good health and CMV-seropositive. CDR3s include the opening cysteine and the closing phenylalanine or tryptophan.

cdr3_aa	cdr3_length	v_call	j_call
CASSSGQGWGPQHF	14	TRBV7-9	TRBJ1-5
CASSQDRGAYGYTF	14	TRBV4-1	TRBJ1-2
CASSLAGSQSTEAFF	15	TRBV7-2	TRBJ1-1
CAISDNTEAFF	11	TRBV10-3	TRBJ1-1
CASSFSQGFGQPQHF	15	TRBV7-2	TRBJ1-5
CASSLDGESYEQYF	14	TRBV11-3	NA
CASGSTSGSNEQYF	14	TRBV2	TRBJ2-7
CASSGQGPFYGYTF	14	TRBV2	TRBJ1-2
CASSLGLAGNTQYF	14	TRBV7-2	TRBJ2-3
CASARGTATNEKLFF	15	TRBV5-1	TRBJ1-4
CASRRSGSNEQYF	13	TRBV5-1	TRBJ2-7
CASSFRAGTHTFF	13	TRBV28	TRBJ2-1
CASSLSGLGYNEQFF	15	TRBV7-3	TRBJ2-1
CASSQATGGYEQYF	14	TRBV4-3	TRBJ2-7
CASSPHRGNSPLHF	14	TRBV27	TRBJ1-6
CASNPDRVNYGYTF	14	TRBV6-1	TRBJ1-2
CASSLGQGGGEKLFF	15	TRBV7-9	TRBJ1-4
CASSLKGGTEAFF	13	TRBV7-7	TRBJ1-1
CASSSTESGANVLTF	15	TRBV7-2	TRBJ2-6
CASMWAGGIGNEQFF	15	TRBV2	TRBJ2-1
CAWSVLRGGTGELFF	15	TRBV30	TRBJ2-2
CASSLIGGSSYEQYF	15	TRBV7-9	TRBJ2-7
CASSLAPGLNQPQHF	15	TRBV5-1	TRBJ1-5
CASTRGASSGANVLTF	16	TRBV28	TRBJ2-6
CASKSRGETDTQYF	14	TRBV2	TRBJ2-3
CAGSVYGTSGITDTQYF	17	TRBV9	TRBJ2-3
CASSLAGNYEQYF	13	TRBV5-1	TRBJ2-7
CASSQARNNQPQHF	14	TRBV4-1	TRBJ1-5
CASSPGTASGNTIYF	15	TRBV7-9	TRBJ1-3
CASSVEGGGGGFF	13	TRBV9	TRBJ2-1
CASSWTSGDYNEQFF	15	TRBV5-1	TRBJ2-1
CASSGTGVGLWNQPQHF	17	TRBV6-1	TRBJ1-5
CASSRGAQYEQYF	13	TRBV5-1	TRBJ2-7
CASSARGLAGYNEQFF	16	TRBV9	TRBJ2-1
CASSQDRVGQPQHF	14	TRBV25-1	TRBJ1-5
CASSPWTGDQPQHF	14	TRBV5-8	TRBJ1-5
CASSLGTGGSEQFF	14	TRBV7-3	TRBJ2-1
CASSSLSRGYEAFF	14	TRBV11-2	TRBJ1-1
CASQYRVISNQPQHF	15	TRBV6-1	TRBJ1-5
CASSSDSREQYF	12	TRBV19	TRBJ2-7
CAISGTGGGYTF	12	TRBV10-3	TRBJ1-2
CASSLPRNTYEQYF	14	TRBV7-2	TRBJ2-7
CASSPFSSYEQYF	13	TRBV18	TRBJ2-7
CARSLHTGPLKFYTF	15	TRBV5-3	TRBJ1-2
CAWSVTGGQGEQYF	14	TRBV30	TRBJ2-7